Below are 25 T cell receptor beta chains sequenced from a single sample in a study of identical twins. TCRdb re-called the 5' RACE reads through MiXCR, storing one row per CDR3 protein. The sample shows approximately 680,000 distinct CDR3 sequences, roughly 7.1% of them seen only once. These data were also reused for a study on yellow fever vaccine responses in identical twins.

The sequencing sample was made of PBMCs. These receptors were obtained from a woman aged 18-29 years in good health.

This clonotype came up a few times. The rearrangement links TRBV29-1 to TRBJ2-1; the D gene is possibly TRBD1 (6 bases). Trimming removed 3 bases at V and 7 bases at J, with 13 bases between. Germline loops: CDR1 SQVTM, CDR2 ANQGSEA. CDR3 length: 13 amino acids. The CDR3 loop is CSVEGAGSNEQFF. The CDR3 bases are TGCAGCGTTGAGGGGGCAGGTTCGAATGAGCAGTTCTTC.

This clonotype appeared a few times. This chain connects TRBV9 to TRBJ2-5; unclear D gene. Between the trimmed V and J ends, which lost 0 bases and 3 bases, there was a span of 9 bases. Germline assignment: CDR1 SGDLS and CDR2 YYNGEE. This CDR3 comprises 14 residues. CDR3 sequence: CASSVVPLEETQYF. CDR3 sequence (DNA): TGTGCCAGCAGCGTAGTCCCCTTGGAAGAGACCCAGTACTTC.

This chain uses TRBV5-1 with TRBJ1-1; D is uncertain. The CDR3 is 13 residues long. V was pared by 7 bases and J by 2 bases, with 12 bases between. Per the germline V gene, CDR1 is SGHRS and CDR2 is YFSETQ. The DNA of the CDR3 is TGCGCCAGCGCCTTGGCAGGAAACACTGAAGCTTTCTTT. Translation: CASALAGNTEAFF.

This clonotype was counted between two and nine times. The chain carries TRBV5-1 and TRBJ1-4; D may be TRBD1 (6 bases). The V gene's germline CDR1 is SGHRS and CDR2 YFSETQ. Trimming removed 4 bases from V and 4 bases from J, with 17 bases in between. The CDR3 is 16 residues long. CDR3 protein: CASSQDSGGGNEKLFF. CDR3 DNA sequence: TGCGCCAGCAGCCAGGACAGTGGCGGGGGTAATGAAAAACTGTTTTTT.

This clonotype occurred a few times. The rearrangement uses TRBV5-1 and TRBJ2-5, with D possibly being TRBD1 (6 bases). V gave up 6 bases and J gave up 5 bases, with 17 bases separating them. CDR3 length equals 14 residues. CDR1 and CDR2 from the germline V gene are SGHRS and YFSETQ. The CDR3 DNA sequence: TGCGCCAGCAACCTGGACAGCCTCCGGGAGACCCAGTACTTC. It specifies CASNLDSLRETQYF.

This sequence joins TRBV20-1 and TRBJ1-1, with 7 bases identical to TRBD1. Germline loops: CDR1 DFQATT, CDR2 SNEGSKA (reference sequence). The CDR3 runs to 13 residues. V shed 6 bases and J 1 base; nucleotides not matched to a gene: 5. The CDR3 DNA follows: TGCAGTGCCCTACAGGGGCCGAACACTGAAGCTTTCTTT. Its translation: CSALQGPNTEAFF.

This clonotype was seen at least ten times. The junction departs from germline at one end; a sequencing error may be responsible. The chain combines TRBV24-1 with TRBJ2-1; 8 bases align to TRBD1. This CDR3 has 15 amino acids. Germline V gene sequence: CDR1 KGHDR, CDR2 SFDVKD. CDR3 loop: CATSDQGASYNERFF. For the CDR3, the DNA is TGTGCCACCAGTGATCAGGGGGCCAGCTACAATGAGCGGTTCTTC.

The chain uses TRBV6-1 and TRBJ2-2; TRBD1 aligns across 9 bases. CDR1 is MNHNS, CDR2 SASEGT, per germline. Germline trimming cut 6 bases from V and 7 bases from J; bases unmatched to any gene: 12. This CDR3 contains 16 residues. The CDR3 DNA sequence: TGTGCCAGCAGATCGGGACAGGGAGAAAGGATCGGGGAGCTGTTTTTT. Encoded protein: CASRSGQGERIGELFF.

This clonotype was observed a handful of times. V gene TRBV3-1 combines with J gene TRBJ2-7, with 9 nucleotides matching TRBD1. Looked up from germline, CDR1 is LGHDT and CDR2 is YNNKEL (reference sequence). The junction had 12 bases not matched to a gene; V was cut back by 6 bases and J by 0 bases. The CDR3 extends over 17 amino acids. This chain's CDR3 is CASSQTLGQGSSYEQYF. The CDR3 DNA sequence: TGTGCCAGCAGTCAGACACTGGGACAGGGATCCTCCTACGAGCAGTACTTC.

The chain uses TRBV15 and TRBJ2-7; D is perhaps TRBD1 or TRBD2 (6 bases each). Germline CDR1 and CDR2: LNHNV and YYDKDF (reference sequence). CDR3 length: 15 residues. V dropped 3 bases and J dropped 7 bases, with 19 bases sitting between them. The CDR3: CATSSSLGQGREQYF. The CDR3 DNA is TGTGCCACCAGCAGCTCCCTTGGGCAGGGGAGGGAGCAGTACTTC.

The table lists this clonotype with a few counts. The chain employs TRBV12-3 or TRBV12-4 and TRBJ2-7; D is unresolved. The CDR3 has 15 amino acids. The germline V and J ends were trimmed by 5 bases and 2 bases, with 16 bases remaining between them. CDR3 nucleotide sequence: TGTGCCAGCAGTATGAGGTGGAGTATTGCCTACGAGCAGTACTTC. As protein: CASSMRWSIAYEQYF.

V is TRBV11-2 and J is TRBJ1-2; possibly TRBD1 for D (5 bases). Trimming removed 4 bases from V and 4 bases from J, with 16 bases in between. Germline values: CDR1 SGHAT, CDR2 FQNNGV. The CDR3 has 15 amino acids. The CDR3 loop is CASSSIRVAAYGYTF. The CDR3, as DNA: TGTGCCAGCAGCTCAATCAGGGTAGCAGCCTATGGCTACACCTTC.

A remark on this clonotype: A much larger clone sits a single nucleotide away, making a read error possible. The genes are TRBV9 and TRBJ2-3; maybe TRBD1 (5 bases). Germline CDR1 is SGDLS and CDR2 is YYNGEE. The CDR3 extends over 16 amino acids. V lost 4 bases and J lost 1, with 16 bases in between. The CDR3 loop is CASSIGAVVGTDTQYF. Here the CDR3 DNA reads TGTGCCAGCAGCATAGGGGCGGTGGTAGGCACAGATACGCAGTATTTT.

This clonotype appeared a few times. The chain combines TRBV4-1 with TRBJ2-5; D call uncertain. Trimming took 0 bases from V and 5 from J, leaving 19 bases between them. The CDR3 sequence is 17 residues long. Germline CDR1 and CDR2: MGHRA and YSYEKL. This chain's CDR3 is CASSQDFETASRETQYF. DNA of the CDR3: TGCGCCAGCAGCCAAGATTTTGAGACCGCCTCACGGGAGACCCAGTACTTC.

This clonotype was counted at least ten times. The chain uses TRBV12-3 or TRBV12-4 and TRBJ1-6; D remains unclear. The CDR3 totals 14 residues. V lost 2 bases, J lost 9 bases, and 11 bases lay in between. The CDR3 loop reads CASSLLRQTSPLHF. For the CDR3, the DNA is TGTGCCAGCAGTTTATTAAGGCAGACTTCACCCCTCCACTTT.

This clonotype was seen ten or more times. The CDR3 loop is CASSLLADQETQYF. CDR3 nucleotide sequence: TGTGCCAGCAGCTTATTGGCGGATCAAGAGACCCAGTACTTC. The chain couples TRBV7-9 to TRBJ2-5, with D uncertain. CDR3 length: 14 amino acids. Trimming removed 2 bases from V and 2 bases from J, with 9 bases in between. CDR1 is SEHNR, CDR2 FQNEAQ, per germline (reference sequence).

The chain employs TRBV6-2 or TRBV6-3 and TRBJ2-1; 7 bases line up with TRBD1. V trimming: 8 bases; J trimming: 5 bases; junction bases outside the gene matches: 9. The germline CDR1 and CDR2 sequences are MNHEY and SVGEGT. The CDR3 is 14 amino acids. The CDR3 coding sequence is TGTGCCAGCGGAGACGTGGGACAGCACAATGAGCAGTTCTTC. Translation: CASGDVGQHNEQFF.

The chain has TRBV15 and TRBJ2-7, with 10 bases matching TRBD2. The trim removed 2 bases at V and 2 bases at J, leaving 3 bases unmatched. CDR1 and CDR2 (germline): LNHNV, YYDKDF (reference sequence). This CDR3 comprises 15 residues. CDR3 sequence reads: CATSRLLAGAYEQYF. The CDR3 coding sequence is TGTGCCACCAGCAGATTGCTAGCGGGGGCCTACGAGCAGTACTTC.

At least ten counts were recorded for this clonotype. The chain has TRBV7-9 and TRBJ2-5; D is tentatively TRBD1 or TRBD2 (5 bases each). V was shortened by 1 base and J by 2 bases, with 14 bases between the two germline ends. Germline values: CDR1 SEHNR, CDR2 FQNEAQ (reference sequence). The CDR3 has 16 amino acids. The CDR3 spells CASSLGDPGIQETQYF. The DNA for the CDR3 is TGTGCCAGCAGCTTAGGGGACCCGGGAATACAAGAGACCCAGTACTTC.

The V call is TRBV5-1, the J call TRBJ2-1; D is unresolved. CDR3 length: 15 amino acids. Germline V CDR1 and CDR2: SGHRS, YFSETQ. V lost 0 bases and J lost 8, with 15 bases in between. CDR3 sequence reads: CASSLGTPRPDEQFF. CDR3 DNA: TGCGCCAGCAGCTTGGGGACCCCCAGACCGGATGAGCAGTTCTTC.

This clonotype came up a few times. The V gene is TRBV13, the J gene TRBJ2-7; D is undetermined. This CDR3 has 15 amino acids. The V gene lost 0 bases and the J gene lost 2 bases, with 11 bases spanning the gap. Germline assignment: CDR1 PRHDT and CDR2 FYEKMQ (reference sequence). CDR3 DNA sequence: TGTGCCAGCAGCTTAGGTTCCAGGTCGACCTACGAGCAGTACTTC. This sequence encodes CASSLGSRSTYEQYF.

This clonotype was observed at least ten times. The chain couples TRBV12-3 or TRBV12-4 to TRBJ2-1; TRBD2 might be the D (6 bases). Trimming pared 3 bases from V and 9 bases from J, leaving 15 bases between. There are 14 residues in the CDR3. The CDR3 DNA follows: TGTGCCAGCAGTTTTAGCGGCCCAAGGGTTGAGCAGTTCTTC. Its translation: CASSFSGPRVEQFF.

This chain links TRBV12-3 or TRBV12-4 with TRBJ1-2; 9 bases line up with TRBD1. J lost 2 bases, V lost 5 bases, and 6 bases had no gene match. The CDR3 is made up of 15 amino acids. The CDR3 loop is CASSRPGTGNYGYTF. The DNA of the CDR3 is TGTGCCAGCAGTCGACCCGGGACAGGGAACTATGGCTACACCTTC.

In this sample, this clonotype turned up a few times. The chain uses TRBV28 and TRBJ2-5; 7 bases are a match to TRBD2. The length of the CDR3 is 16 residues. V lost 4 bases, J lost 3 bases, and 11 bases stayed unmatched. The germline CDR1 and CDR2 sequences are MDHEN and SYDVKM. The CDR3, as DNA: TGTGCCAGCAGTTCCTCCGTCGGGAGGATCAAAGAGACCCAGTACTTC. The encoded protein is CASSSSVGRIKETQYF.

This clonotype was observed at least ten times. The V call is TRBV14, the J call TRBJ1-1, with D tentatively TRBD1 (5 bases). In germline, CDR1 is SGHDN, CDR2 FVKESK. CDR3 length equals 16 residues. The V gene lost 5 bases and the J gene lost 0 bases, with 16 bases spanning the gap. CDR3 loop: CASSVRDGGMNTEAFF. DNA for the CDR3: TGTGCCAGCAGCGTCCGGGACGGCGGGATGAACACTGAAGCTTTCTTT. Drawing the rest from reference TRBV14 and TRBJ1-1, the complete variable domain is EAGVTQFPSHSVIEKGQTVTLRCDPISGHDNLYWYRRVMGKEIKFLLHFVKESKQDESGMPNNRFLAERTGGTYSTLKVQPAELEDSGVYFCASSVRDGGMNTEAFFGQGTRLTVV.